The 32 T cell receptor beta chains below all came from one sample that was sequenced in a study of T cells in tuberculosis (dated 2018 in TCRdb). The library was built by means of the immunoSEQ multiplex PCR assay. Here the immuneACCESS table is served through TCRdb, limited to in-frame sequences with V and J called. Missing clones are a known gap in these copies; in checked studies unresolved V genes cover under half, and the rest lacks a known reason. For this sample there are tens of thousands of clones; 90% to 95% appear just once. The biggest ten clones account for roughly 7% of the sample. Sequenced input: PBMCs. These receptors were collected from a donor aged 10-29 years with latent tuberculosis or without tuberculosis infection.

The chain combines TRBV5-1 with TRBJ1-1, with D possibly TRBD1 on 6 matching bases. The CDR3 sequence is 18 residues long. CDR1 SGHRS and CDR2 YFSETQ come from the germline V gene. V was clipped by 0 bases and J by 3 bases, with 21 bases between them. CDR3 sequence: CASSLDVRGRGSDTEAFF. In DNA form, the CDR3 reads TGCGCCAGCAGCTTGGATGTGAGGGGGAGAGGGTCGGACACTGAAGCTTTCTTT.

The genes are TRBV7-2 and TRBJ2-1; tentative D call: TRBD1 (6 bases). V lost 2 bases and J 0 bases, leaving 11 bases between the germline ends. The germline V gene has CDR1 SGHTA and CDR2 FQGNSA. This CDR3 is built from 16 residues. CDR3 residues: CASSLLTGLSYNEQFF. CDR3 DNA: TGTGCCAGCAGCTTACTTACAGGGCTCTCCTACAATGAGCAGTTCTTC.

V and J are TRBV19 and TRBJ1-2, with TRBD1 matching over 8 bases. This CDR3 is 14 amino acids long. With V trimmed by 4 bases and J by 6 bases, 7 bases remained unmatched. Germline V gene sequence: CDR1 LNHDA, CDR2 SQIVND (reference sequence). DNA for the CDR3: TGTGCCAGTAGTACGACAGGGGTAATTGATGGCTACACCTTC. Translating it yields CASSTTGVIDGYTF.

This chain uses TRBV5-4 with TRBJ1-1; tentative D call: TRBD1 (6 bases). Trimming took 0 bases from V and 1 from J, leaving 10 bases between them. CDR3 length equals 15 residues. Per germline, CDR1 SGHNT and CDR2 YYREEE (reference sequence). CDR3 sequence: CASSLGSGANTEAFF. The CDR3 region has the DNA TGTGCCAGCAGCTTGGGTTCAGGGGCGAACACTGAAGCTTTCTTT.

The chain recombines TRBV5-1 with TRBJ1-1; D gene ambiguous. V was pared by 1 base and J by 6 bases, with 19 bases between. There are 16 residues in the CDR3. Germline V gene sequence: CDR1 SGHRS, CDR2 YFSETQ. CDR3 in amino acids: CASSLREAMSRAEAFF. As DNA, the CDR3 is TGCGCCAGCAGCTTGCGCGAGGCGATGAGTAGAGCTGAAGCTTTCTTT.

V gene TRBV11-3 combines with J gene TRBJ1-6, with D perhaps matching TRBD1 (6 bases). V lost 1 base to trimming and J lost 9 bases, with 10 bases between them. The CDR3 is 14 residues long. Germline lookup yields CDR1 SGHNT and CDR2 YENEEA. The CDR3 coding sequence is TGTGCCAGCAGCTTAGGAGGGGGAAGTTCACCCCTCCACTTT. Amino acids: CASSLGGGSSPLHF. Full variable domain (outside the CDR3, taken from reference TRBV11-3 and TRBJ1-6): EAGVVQSPRYKIIEKKQPVAFWCNPISGHNTLYWYLQNLGQGPELLIRYENEEAVDDSQLPKDRFSAERLKGVDSTLKIQPAELGDSAVYLCASSLGGGSSPLHFGNGTRLTVT.

The rearrangement uses TRBV18 and TRBJ2-3; D possibly corresponds to TRBD2 (6 bases). The CDR3 runs 14 residues. CDR1 and CDR2 from the germline V gene are KGHSH and LQKENI. The V end lost 1 base, the J end lost 5 bases, and 10 bases lay between the germline ends. The CDR3 spells CASSPRRGLDTQYF. The DNA for the CDR3 is TGTGCCAGCTCACCACGCCGGGGGTTAGATACGCAGTATTTT.

The chain carries TRBV2 and TRBJ1-4; tentative D call: TRBD1 (5 bases). Germline-derived CDR1 and CDR2 are SNHLY and FYNNEI. Trimming removed 4 bases from V and 8 bases from J, with 14 bases in between. The CDR3 is 14 amino acids. The CDR3 DNA reads as TGTGCCAGCAGTGGACCCTTGGGGCCCGAAAAACTGTTTTTT. As protein: CASSGPLGPEKLFF.

CDR3 sequence reads: CATSRKNSGTAKNEQFF. Written as DNA, the CDR3 is TGTGCCACCAGCAGAAAAAATAGCGGGACGGCCAAAAATGAGCAGTTCTTC. V usage is TRBV15 and J usage is TRBJ2-1; 8 nucleotides line up with TRBD2. The V and J ends lost 2 bases and 7 bases, in that order; junction bases with no gene match: 13. Germline V CDR1 and CDR2: LNHNV, YYDKDF (reference sequence). There are 17 residues in the CDR3.

The rearrangement joins TRBV2 to TRBJ2-1, with 8 positions matching TRBD2. Germline V gene sequence: CDR1 SNHLY, CDR2 FYNNEI. V gave up 8 bases and J gave up 5 bases; unmatched junction bases: 5. The CDR3 loop spans 13 amino acids. CDR3 sequence: CASELAGNNEQFF. The CDR3 DNA sequence: TGTGCCAGCGAGTTAGCGGGAAACAATGAGCAGTTCTTC.

CDR3 bases: TGTGCCAGCAGCTTACGGCTAGCGGGAGTATACGAGCAGTACTTC. This encodes CASSLRLAGVYEQYF. The V call is TRBV7-8, the J call TRBJ2-7; 10 bases align to TRBD2. This CDR3 is built from 15 residues. The V gene end was trimmed by 2 bases and the J gene end by 4 bases; junction bases not matched to a gene: 5. From germline, CDR1 is SGHVS and CDR2 FQNEAQ. The entire variable domain, with the rest obtained from reference TRBV7-8 and TRBJ2-7, is as follows: GAGVSQSPRYKVAKRGQDVALRCDPISGHVSLFWYQQALGQGPEFLTYFQNEAQLDKSGLPSDRFFAERPEGSVSTLKIQRTQQEDSAVYLCASSLRLAGVYEQYFGPGTRLTVT.

The genes are TRBV9 and TRBJ1-4, with 9 positions matching TRBD1. Germline-derived CDR1 and CDR2 are SGDLS and YYNGEE. This CDR3 spans 17 amino acids. The V gene end was trimmed by 4 bases and the J gene end by 1 base; junction bases not matched to a gene: 8. The DNA for the CDR3 is TGTGCCAGCAGCCCACAGGGGGCGCGGGGAACTAATGAAAAACTGTTTTTT. It yields the protein CASSPQGARGTNEKLFF.

J is TRBJ2-7 and V is TRBV9, with 10 bases that match TRBD2. Germline trimming cut 3 bases from V and 2 bases from J; bases unmatched to any gene: 8. The CDR3 runs 16 residues. Germline V gene data show CDR1 as SGDLS and CDR2 as YYNGEE. The CDR3: CASSAASGSFAYEQYF. Written as DNA, the CDR3 is TGTGCCAGCAGCGCCGCTAGCGGGAGTTTCGCCTACGAGCAGTACTTC.

CDR3 in amino acids: CASSLAPDTSYGYTF. CDR3 DNA: TGTGCCAGCAGCTTAGCACCGGACACTTCTTATGGCTACACCTTC. The genes are TRBV7-8 and TRBJ1-2, with a weak D call TRBD1 (5 bases). Germline V gene data show CDR1 as SGHVS and CDR2 as FQNEAQ. CDR3 length equals 15 residues. The ends were cut back, 0 bases at V and 5 bases at J, with 13 bases in the middle.

The chain carries TRBV7-2 and TRBJ1-1, with TRBD1 identical over 8 bases. The CDR3 has 16 residues. V gave up 0 bases and J gave up 4 bases; unmatched junction bases: 7. Germline CDR1 reads SGHTA; CDR2 reads FQGNSA. The CDR3 bases are TGTGCCAGCAGCTTAGCTTCAGGGGGCTCGGGCACTGAAGCTTTCTTT. Encoded protein: CASSLASGGSGTEAFF.

This rearrangement joins TRBV14 to TRBJ2-3, with 7 bases that match TRBD2. In germline, CDR1 is SGHDN, CDR2 FVKESK. This CDR3 has 16 amino acids. J gave up 3 bases and V 5 bases, and 11 bases lay outside the gene matches. The CDR3 protein is CASSMGGYFPTDTQYF. The CDR3 coding sequence is TGTGCCAGCAGCATGGGAGGGTATTTCCCAACAGATACGCAGTATTTT.

The chain has TRBV11-2 and TRBJ1-1; the match to TRBD1 covers 10 bases. J was trimmed by 5 bases and V by 1 base; bases with no gene match: 1. Germline V CDR1 and CDR2: SGHAT, FQNNGV. The length of the CDR3 is 14 residues. The CDR3 is CASSLGQGATEAFF. The CDR3 nucleotides are TGTGCCAGCAGCTTAGGACAGGGGGCAACTGAAGCTTTCTTT.

The chain links TRBV9 to TRBJ1-2; 8 positions match TRBD1. Germline lookup yields CDR1 SGDLS and CDR2 YYNGEE. The J segment lost 4 bases and the V segment lost 5 bases, leaving 1 base of the junction unmatched. There are 12 residues in the CDR3. DNA of the CDR3: TGTGCCAGCAGACAGGGGGGCTATGGCTACACCTTC. Translation gives CASRQGGYGYTF.

This clone was recorded only once. The chain uses TRBV5-6 and TRBJ2-3; 10 positions agree with TRBD2. The V segment lost 6 bases and the J segment 7 bases; nucleotides outside the gene matches: 14. This CDR3 has 16 amino acids. Germline V gives CDR1 SGHDT, CDR2 YYEEEE. The CDR3, as DNA: TGTGCCAGCACCGATACCGGGGCTAGCGGGGGTTATACGCAGTATTTT. This encodes CASTDTGASGGYTQYF.

The chain combines TRBV6-1 with TRBJ2-7; TRBD1 is a possible D gene (5 bases). CDR3 length equals 14 residues. The germline V gene encodes CDR1 MNHNS and CDR2 SASEGT. V was shortened by 5 bases and J by 3 bases, with 14 bases between the two germline ends. CDR3 DNA: TGTGCCAGCAGTCTTCAGGGCTCCCTCTACGAGCAGTACTTC. Translation: CASSLQGSLYEQYF.

Details on this clone: The sample carries other DNA sequences with the same CDR3. The chain has TRBV30 and TRBJ2-1, with 9 bases fitting TRBD2. From germline, CDR1 is GTSNPN and CDR2 SVGIG (reference sequence). The CDR3 has 14 amino acids. With V trimmed by 3 bases and J by 5 bases, 5 bases remained unmatched. The CDR3 coding sequence is TGTGCCTGGAGGGGTGCGGGGGGGGACAATGAGCAGTTCTTC. Protein: CAWRGAGGDNEQFF.

The chain uses TRBV4-2 and TRBJ1-1; D might be TRBD1 (6 bases). The germline CDR1 and CDR2 sequences are LGHNA and YNFKEQ. The CDR3 covers 14 residues. The germline V and J ends were trimmed by 6 bases and 5 bases, with 16 bases remaining between them. The CDR3 region is CASRQGKDGTEAFF. CDR3 bases: TGTGCCAGCAGACAGGGAAAGGATGGGACTGAAGCTTTCTTT.

For the CDR3, the DNA is TGTGCCAGCCACAGTTATACTAACTATGGCTACACCTTC. Amino acid sequence: CASHSYTNYGYTF. This chain uses TRBV19 with TRBJ1-2; D gene unclear. CDR3 length equals 13 residues. V was clipped by 9 bases and J by 0 bases, with 11 bases between them. The germline V gene has CDR1 LNHDA and CDR2 SQIVND (reference sequence).

This chain connects TRBV29-1 to TRBJ1-1; possibly TRBD1 for D (6 bases). The CDR3 spans 14 residues. The ends were cut back, 5 bases at V and 6 bases at J, with 19 bases in the middle. Germline V gene lookup returns CDR1 SQVTM and CDR2 ANQGSEA. The CDR3 is CSVHGQSLLAEAFF. In nucleotides, the CDR3 is TGCAGCGTTCATGGACAGTCCCTTTTAGCTGAAGCTTTCTTT.

In this sample, this clone turned up once. The chain recombines TRBV4-1 with TRBJ1-1; possible D gene TRBD1, 5 bases. V was shortened by 3 bases and J by 6 bases, with 14 bases between the two germline ends. Germline loops: CDR1 MGHRA, CDR2 YSYEKL. This CDR3 spans 14 amino acids. In DNA form, the CDR3 reads TGCGCCAGCAGCCACGTGACGAAACAGGCTGAAGCTTTCTTT. Translating gives CASSHVTKQAEAFF.

This sequence joins TRBV11-2 and TRBJ1-2; a possible D gene is TRBD1 (6 bases). Per germline, CDR1 SGHAT and CDR2 FQNNGV. CDR3 length equals 15 residues. The V gene lost 0 bases and the J gene lost 5 bases, with 13 bases spanning the gap. This chain's CDR3 is CASSLEAGQTYGYTF. DNA of the CDR3: TGTGCCAGCAGCTTAGAGGCAGGACAGACGTATGGCTACACCTTC.

This clone has only one observation. The gene calls are TRBV12-5 and TRBJ2-7; D gene ambiguous. Deletions cut 7 bases from V and 3 bases from J, with 16 bases between. This CDR3 region has 14 residues. Germline V gives CDR1 LGHNT, CDR2 FRNRAP. CDR3 loop: CASVGGVTSYEQYF. The CDR3 DNA follows: TGTGCTAGTGTCGGCGGAGTTACCAGCTACGAGCAGTACTTC.

V gene TRBV30 combines with J gene TRBJ2-7; TRBD1 matches 9 bases. V shed 3 bases, J shed 5 bases, and the junction held 8 bases outside the gene matches. The CDR3 totals 14 residues. The germline gives CDR1 GTSNPN, CDR2 SVGIG (reference sequence). Here the CDR3 reads CAWRSSTGGNEQYF. The DNA for the CDR3 is TGTGCCTGGAGGTCCTCCACAGGGGGCAACGAGCAGTACTTC. The variable domain in full, with the rest retrieved from reference TRBV30 and TRBJ2-7, is SQTIHQWPATLVQPVGSPLSLECTVEGTSNPNLYWYRQAAGRGLQLLFYSVGIGQISSEVPQNLSASRPQDRQFILSSKKLLLSDSGFYLCAWRSSTGGNEQYFGPGTRLTVT.

The J gene is TRBJ1-1, the V gene TRBV6-5; a possible D gene is TRBD1 (6 bases). Looked up from germline, CDR1 is MNHEY and CDR2 is SVGAGI. Trimming pared 5 bases from V and 5 bases from J, leaving 15 bases between. The CDR3 covers 14 residues. CDR3: CASSRYRENTEAFF. CDR3 DNA sequence: TGTGCCAGCAGTCGTTACAGGGAAAATACTGAAGCTTTCTTT.

V and J are TRBV18 and TRBJ1-2, with 7 bases lining up with TRBD1. The CDR3 is 16 amino acids. CDR1 and CDR2 from the germline V gene are KGHSH and LQKENI. J was trimmed by 4 bases and V by 3 bases; bases with no gene match: 11. The DNA of the CDR3 is TGTGCCAGCTCACCGAGACAGGGTTTCGAGGGCTATGGCTACACCTTC. Translation gives CASSPRQGFEGYGYTF. Drawing the rest from reference TRBV18 and TRBJ1-2, the complete variable domain is NAGVMQNPRHLVRRRGQEARLRCSPMKGHSHVYWYRQLPEEGLKFMVYLQKENIIDESGMPKERFSAEFPKEGPSILRIQQVVRGDSAAYFCASSPRQGFEGYGYTFGSGTRLTVV.

This chain connects TRBV7-2 to TRBJ2-3, with D hard to call. The V gene's germline CDR1 is SGHTA and CDR2 FQGNSA. The CDR3 runs to 14 residues. Trimming cost V 1 base and J 3 bases, with 8 bases left between them. The DNA of the CDR3 is TGTGCCAGCAGCTTAGTAGCATTAACAGATACGCAGTATTTT. Protein product: CASSLVALTDTQYF.

The gene calls are TRBV7-3 and TRBJ2-3; 10 bases fit TRBD2. After removal of 4 bases from V and 5 bases from J, the junction contained 6 bases not matched to a gene. Germline CDR1 reads SGHTA; CDR2 reads FQGTGA. The CDR3 runs to 15 residues. The chain's CDR3 is CASSSQRGGRDTQYF. The CDR3 DNA follows: TGTGCCAGCAGCTCCCAGCGGGGGGGCCGAGATACGCAGTATTTT.